The sequence of this TCR beta chain was determined in a study of shared clonotypes between healthy human individuals. This CDR3 spans 15 amino acids. V was clipped by 2 bases and J by 0 bases, with 10 bases between them. The germline V gene encodes CDR1 WSHSY and CDR2 SAAADI. General study results and limits: Larger estimated richness was generally seen in naive subsets than in memory subsets.

Authors' processing steps: Junction-only sequences without quality scores came from ImmunoSEQ, so filtering differed. Profiling relied on immunoSEQ multiplex PCR, and the TCRdb table lists in-frame clones only, not all of them. V and J calls and clone size follow that table, whereas D and trimming were derived from the DNA. The sample contains hundreds of thousands of clones, 96% of which appear only once. CD45RO-negative, CCR7-positively selected cells formed the naive CD8 fraction, excluding terminally differentiated effector memory CD45RA+ cells. Worth noting for this clone: The antigen is not known.

The source material was naive CD8+ T cells sorted from blood. The rearrangement links TRBV10-2 to TRBJ1-1, with a tentative D call TRBD1 (6 bases). This receptor was identified in a woman aged 25 to 39 in good health. The CDR3 loop is CASSETQGMNTEAFF. For the CDR3, the DNA is TGCGCCAGCAGTGAGACACAGGGCATGAACACTGAAGCTTTCTTT.